The 2 T cell receptor beta chains listed next were all sequenced from one sample in a study of T cell responses to AZD1222 COVID-19 vaccine. The method was immunoSEQ multiplex PCR; TCRdb's version includes in-frame clones alone and lacks a portion of them. This table has about 140,000 clones, roughly 92% appearing once. Source: peripheral blood, taken on day 0 of AZD1222 vaccination. The receptors shown here come from an adult in good health.

J is TRBJ2-7 and V is TRBV18; 7 nucleotides agree with TRBD1. Trimming cost V 3 bases and J 0 bases; bases outside gene matches: 8. CDR1 and CDR2 from the germline V gene are KGHSH and LQKENI. This CDR3 region has 16 residues. The DNA of the CDR3 is TGTGCCAGCTCACCGACGGGACAGATTCTCTCCTACGAGCAGTACTTC. This gives the protein CASSPTGQILSYEQYF.

This clone was counted between two and nine times. A read error may account for a junction end that differs from germline. The rearrangement links TRBV5-4 to TRBJ2-7, with TRBD1 identical over 9 bases. This CDR3 contains 15 residues. Germline V lookup: CDR1 SGHNT, CDR2 YYREEE (reference sequence). The CDR3 sequence is CASSLTGTGSYGQYF. Here the CDR3 DNA reads TGTGCCAGCAGCCTGACCGGGACAGGGTCTTACGGGCAGTACTTC. Combining the CDR3 with reference TRBV5-4 and TRBJ2-7 gives the whole variable domain ETGVTQSPTHLIKTRGQQVTLRCSSQSGHNTVSWYQQALGQGPQFIFQYYREEENGRGNFPPRFSGLQFPNYSSELNVNALELDDSALYLCASSLTGTGSYGQYFGPGTRLTVT.